This T cell receptor beta chain was recorded in a study of CD8 T cells in ankylosing spondylitis. TCRdb re-derived calls from the 5' RACE reads in MiXCR, one entry per CDR3 protein. The sample includes roughly 180,000 distinct CDR3 sequences, around 10% seen only once; the top ten take 25% to 35%. The sequencing input was blood, either unsorted or a sorted T cell fraction (not recorded which). The sequence derives from a male donor with ankylosing spondylitis or in good health (not recorded which).

This CDR3 reads CASSQETGGSYGYTF. The CDR3 DNA follows: TGTGCCAGCAGCCAGGAGACGGGTGGGAGCTATGGCTACACCTTC. The chain recombines TRBV7-9 with TRBJ1-2; D uncertain. The germline V gene encodes CDR1 SEHNR and CDR2 FQNEAQ (reference sequence). The CDR3 spans 15 residues. Trimming took off 5 bases at V and 4 bases at J, with 17 bases between the two ends.